A single sample is the source of the 13 T cell receptor beta chains below, sequenced in a study of T cells in Graves' hyperthyroidism and ophthalmopathy. Regions amplified from RNA transcripts were the TCR beta CDR3 regions. First-round RT-PCR of the TCR CDR3 relied on the HTBI primer set. One entry per CDR3 protein results from TCRdb running MiXCR on the multiplex PCR reads. The sample yields 600,000 or so distinct CDR3 sequences, more than 13% seen once. The material sequenced was blood. All receptors derive from a woman aged 18 to 35 with Graves' ophthalmopathy.

At least ten counts were recorded for this clonotype. The V call is TRBV6-1, the J call TRBJ2-3; TRBD1 might be the D (6 bases). CDR3 length: 19 residues. The V end lost 6 bases, the J end lost 7 bases, and 32 bases lay between the germline ends. Germline CDR1 MNHNS, CDR2 SASEGT. CDR3 sequence reads: CASSRRDKSPFSLRYTQYF. The CDR3 nucleotides are TGTGCCAGCAGCCGCCGGGACAAATCCCCTTTCTCCCTTAGGTATACGCAGTATTTT.

This clonotype was seen a few times. This chain joins TRBV27 and TRBJ1-2; possibly TRBD1 for D (6 bases). V lost 0 bases and J lost 4, with 15 bases in between. Germline-derived CDR1 and CDR2 are MNHEY and SMNVEV (reference sequence). This CDR3 is 16 amino acids long. This chain's CDR3 is CASSLSPGTIVYGYTF. For the CDR3, the DNA is TGTGCCAGCAGTTTATCTCCCGGGACAATAGTCTATGGCTACACCTTC.

This clonotype has ten or more counts. The rearrangement joins TRBV9 to TRBJ2-3; 9 nucleotides line up with TRBD2. The CDR3 sequence is 16 residues long. The V gene end was trimmed by 2 bases and the J gene end by 6 bases; junction bases not matched to a gene: 10. Germline V gene lookup returns CDR1 SGDLS and CDR2 YYNGEE. The CDR3 sequence: CASSVEFSGGADTQYF. In DNA form, the CDR3 reads TGTGCCAGCAGCGTTGAATTTAGCGGGGGAGCGGATACGCAGTATTTT.

The chain couples TRBV5-5 to TRBJ1-2; perhaps TRBD1 as D (6 bases). The V gene's germline CDR1 is SGHKS and CDR2 YYEKEE (reference sequence). The CDR3 totals 12 residues. With 5 bases removed from V and 7 bases from J, the gap between germline ends came to 12 bases. The CDR3 protein is CASRIGGAGYTF. In DNA, the CDR3 is TGTGCCAGCAGGATAGGGGGTGCTGGCTACACCTTC.

The table lists this clonotype with many counts. The chain recombines TRBV7-9 with TRBJ2-3, with D unresolved. Trimming took 0 bases from V and 0 from J, leaving 4 bases between them. Germline CDR1 SEHNR, CDR2 FQNEAQ (reference sequence). The CDR3 runs 14 residues. Here the CDR3 reads CASSLADSTDTQYF. Written as DNA, the CDR3 is TGTGCCAGCAGCTTAGCGGACAGCACAGATACGCAGTATTTT.

The V gene is TRBV18, the J gene TRBJ2-5; D may be TRBD1 (5 bases). The CDR3 runs to 14 residues. Trimming took 5 bases from V and 1 from J, leaving 11 bases between them. Germline CDR1 reads KGHSH; CDR2 reads LQKENI. The CDR3, as DNA: TGTGCCAGCTCAGCTACAGGATTCCAAGAGACCCAGTACTTC. It encodes CASSATGFQETQYF.

This clonotype was observed a few times. The J gene is TRBJ2-2, the V gene TRBV5-1; D is unresolved. The CDR3 totals 13 residues. Trimming shortened V by 0 bases and J by 3 bases, and 3 bases separated the two germline ends. Germline lookup yields CDR1 SGHRS and CDR2 YFSETQ. Written as DNA, the CDR3 is TGCGCCAGCAGCTTGGAGGACACCGGGGAGCTGTTTTTT. It codes for CASSLEDTGELFF.

The chain links TRBV27 to TRBJ1-2, with 7 bases that match TRBD1. There are 15 residues in the CDR3. CDR1 MNHEY and CDR2 SMNVEV come from the germline V gene (reference sequence). J was trimmed by 2 bases and V by 5 bases; bases with no gene match: 8. The CDR3 reads CASSHRQGSNYGYTF. In DNA form, the CDR3 reads TGTGCCAGCAGTCATCGACAGGGATCAAACTATGGCTACACCTTC.

This clonotype was recorded at least ten times. V and J are TRBV11-1 and TRBJ1-1, with a weak D call TRBD1 (5 bases). V gave up 2 bases and J gave up 0 bases, with 16 bases separating them. The CDR3 is 17 residues long. Germline lookup yields CDR1 SGHAT and CDR2 FQDESV (reference sequence). The CDR3 coding sequence is TGTGCCAGCAGCTTAAATCTCTGGGGGAAAATGAACACTGAAGCTTTCTTT. Amino acids: CASSLNLWGKMNTEAFF.

This clonotype was recorded at least ten times. V and J are TRBV28 and TRBJ2-7, with 9 bases fitting TRBD2. The CDR3 is 15 residues long. The germline V gene encodes CDR1 MDHEN and CDR2 SYDVKM. Trimming cost V 4 bases and J 3 bases; bases outside gene matches: 7. The CDR3 protein is CASSSETSGLYEQYF. DNA of the CDR3: TGTGCCAGCAGTTCAGAGACTAGCGGACTCTACGAGCAGTACTTC.

This clonotype showed up just a few times. The chain uses TRBV4-1 and TRBJ2-7; TRBD1 matches 8 bases. Germline CDR1 MGHRA, CDR2 YSYEKL. This CDR3 has 18 amino acids. J was trimmed by 4 bases and V by 0 bases; bases with no gene match: 14. The DNA of the CDR3 is TGCGCCAGCAGCCAAGAAAGTTCACTGGGTCAGGGGGCATACGAGCAGTACTTC. This sequence encodes CASSQESSLGQGAYEQYF.

The chain has TRBV5-1 and TRBJ2-6; TRBD2 is a possible D gene (6 bases). The germline V gene has CDR1 SGHRS and CDR2 YFSETQ. With 2 bases removed from V and 0 bases from J, the gap between germline ends came to 18 bases. CDR3 length: 19 amino acids. The CDR3 is CASSFSTNKDYSGANVLTF. Written as DNA, the CDR3 is TGCGCCAGCAGCTTCTCGACGAACAAGGACTACTCTGGGGCCAACGTCCTGACTTTC.

This clonotype showed up many times. The chain uses TRBV6-2 or TRBV6-3 and TRBJ2-7, with TRBD2 identical over 7 bases. Losses at the gene ends were 7 bases for V and 3 bases for J; bases not matched to a gene: 6. Germline V gene data show CDR1 as MNHEY and CDR2 as SVGEGT. This CDR3 is built from 13 residues. The CDR3 loop is CASTPVAGYEQYF. The CDR3 bases are TGTGCCAGCACCCCAGTAGCGGGCTACGAGCAGTACTTC.